This entry lists 23 T cell receptor beta chains sequenced from one sample in a study of T-cell reconstitution after alpha-beta-depleted transplantation in children listed by TCRdb under 2016. Libraries were built with PCR. Sequencer: Illumina HiSeq 2500. Molecular barcoding was employed in the preparation of TCR libraries, with unique molecular identifiers being used to normalize TCRbeta repertoire quantification. TCRdb ran its own pipeline on the public reads, namely fastp trimming at Q25 and MiXCR clone calling, and kept in-frame beta chains. Every entry covers one CDR3 protein and lists the most common genes and DNA from its rows. Within this sample are 200,000 to 300,000 distinct CDR3 sequences, with about 25% of them counted one time only. The ten largest clones represent about 2.6% of the sample. This specimen's treatment or condition label, per the study, means: allogeneic hematopoietic cell transplantation with graft depleted of TCRalphabeta T cells and CD19 B cells.

Sequenced here: PBMCs, sampled before TCRalphabeta/CD19-depleted stem cell transplant. These receptors all come from a girl aged 2 to 10 with Fanconi anemia, due to receive a stem cell transplant.

The chain is built from TRBV6-5 and TRBJ1-1; 7 bases agree with TRBD1. With V trimmed by 7 bases and J by 1 base, 3 bases remained unmatched. Per germline, CDR1 MNHEY and CDR2 SVGAGI. The CDR3 totals 13 residues. As DNA, the CDR3 is TGTGCCAGCATCAGGGGGTGGAACACTGAAGCTTTCTTT. It is translated as CASIRGWNTEAFF.

The V call is TRBV28, the J call TRBJ2-5; 9 positions agree with TRBD2. Losses at the gene ends were 5 bases for V and 6 bases for J; bases not matched to a gene: 19. CDR3 length equals 18 residues. Germline V gene lookup returns CDR1 MDHEN and CDR2 SYDVKM. The CDR3 nucleotides read TGTGCCAGCAGTACACATCCCCCTCTAGCGGGAATTTTTAAGACCCAGTACTTC. Translating gives CASSTHPPLAGIFKTQYF.

This clonotype was found many times. V gene TRBV20-1 combines with J gene TRBJ1-5; D is possibly TRBD1 (6 bases). The CDR3 totals 14 residues. V lost 5 bases and J 0 bases, leaving 11 bases between the germline ends. The germline V gene has CDR1 DFQATT and CDR2 SNEGSKA (reference sequence). The CDR3 loop is CSAERGNSNQPQHF. In nucleotides, the CDR3 is TGCAGTGCTGAGAGGGGGAATAGCAATCAGCCCCAGCATTTT.

The chain links TRBV3-1 to TRBJ2-7; 8 positions match TRBD2. The CDR3 totals 16 residues. Germline values: CDR1 LGHDT, CDR2 YNNKEL (reference sequence). V lost 1 base and J lost 0; bases outside the gene matches: 5. The DNA for the CDR3 is TGTGCCAGCAGCCAAGTTGGTAGCGGGATCTCCTACGAGCAGTACTTC. Its protein product is CASSQVGSGISYEQYF.

The rearrangement joins TRBV20-1 to TRBJ2-7; no reliable D call. The V gene lost 1 base and the J gene lost 4 bases, with 11 bases spanning the gap. Germline values: CDR1 DFQATT, CDR2 SNEGSKA (reference sequence). The CDR3 spans 13 residues. CDR3 nucleotides: TGCAGTGCTAGAGGGCGGTATAGGTACGAGCAGTACTTC. Its translation: CSARGRYRYEQYF.

This clonotype has at least ten counts. In nucleotides, the CDR3 is TGCGCCAGCAGTCTGAACAGGGGAAATGAGCAGTTCTTC. Translated, it gives CASSLNRGNEQFF. The chain has TRBV5-1 and TRBJ2-1; TRBD1 aligns across 7 bases. J was trimmed by 7 bases and V by 5 bases; bases with no gene match: 6. The CDR3 is 13 amino acids. CDR1 is SGHRS and CDR2 is YFSETQ in the germline V gene.

The rearrangement joins TRBV28 to TRBJ2-5; 8 nucleotides match TRBD1. CDR1 is MDHEN and CDR2 is SYDVKM in the germline V gene. The CDR3 is made up of 12 amino acids. J lost 4 bases, V lost 7 bases, and 2 bases had no gene match. CDR3 in DNA: TGTGCCAGCACTGGACAGGGAGAGACCCAGTACTTC. Protein sequence: CASTGQGETQYF.

The chain has TRBV7-2 and TRBJ2-1; 13 positions agree with TRBD2. The J segment lost 9 bases and the V segment lost 5 bases, leaving 10 bases of the junction unmatched. The CDR3 totals 16 residues. CDR1 and CDR2 from the germline V gene are SGHTA and FQGNSA. The CDR3 loop reads CASSPSRGLAGSEQFF. The CDR3 coding sequence is TGTGCCAGCAGCCCTAGCCGGGGACTAGCGGGGAGTGAGCAGTTCTTC.

The chain is built from TRBV29-1 and TRBJ2-7, with 9 bases fitting TRBD2. Germline lookup yields CDR1 SQVTM and CDR2 ANQGSEA. With V trimmed by 2 bases and J by 1 base, 9 bases remained unmatched. There are 16 residues in the CDR3. The CDR3 nucleotides read TGCAGCGTTGAAATATCTCGGACTAGCGTGTCCTACGAGCAGTACTTC. It is translated as CSVEISRTSVSYEQYF.

This clonotype was seen repeatedly, ten times or more. V usage is TRBV29-1 and J usage is TRBJ2-7, with D perhaps being TRBD1 or TRBD2 (5 bases each). The CDR3 has 14 residues. Trimming pared 5 bases from V and 2 bases from J, leaving 16 bases between. Germline V CDR1 and CDR2: SQVTM, ANQGSEA. The CDR3 reads CSVTPGPRPYEQYF. The CDR3 DNA reads as TGCAGCGTTACCCCGGGACCCAGACCCTACGAGCAGTACTTC.

In regard to this clonotype: A much larger clone is a single base away; this may be a read error. The rearrangement links TRBV5-1 to TRBJ2-1; 11 bases are shared with TRBD2. The V segment lost 2 bases and the J segment 9 bases; nucleotides outside the gene matches: 7. This CDR3 is 15 amino acids long. Germline V gene sequence: CDR1 SGHRS, CDR2 YFSETQ. CDR3 sequence (DNA): TGCGCCAGCAGCTTCCTAGCGGGGGGACACAGTGAGCAGTTCTTC. Protein sequence: CASSFLAGGHSEQFF.

This chain links TRBV20-1 with TRBJ1-5, with 9 bases lining up with TRBD1. The CDR3 loop spans 17 amino acids. Germline V gives CDR1 DFQATT, CDR2 SNEGSKA (reference sequence). V lost 2 bases, J lost 0 bases, and 8 bases stayed unmatched. The CDR3 nucleotides read TGCAGTGCTAGAATCGGGACAGGGACTTATAGCAATCAGCCCCAGCATTTT. Its protein product is CSARIGTGTYSNQPQHF.

This clonotype was observed many times. This sequence joins TRBV29-1 and TRBJ1-3, with no clear D. The V gene lost 0 bases and the J gene lost 3 bases, with 6 bases spanning the gap. Germline V gene sequence: CDR1 SQVTM, CDR2 ANQGSEA. The CDR3 is 13 residues long. In DNA, the CDR3 is TGCAGCGTTGAAGAACACTTTGGAAACACCATATATTTT. This gives the protein CSVEEHFGNTIYF.

This clonotype was seen at least ten times. The chain links TRBV29-1 to TRBJ1-2; the D gene is possibly TRBD1 (6 bases). Trimming left V 4 bases short and J 6 bases short, with 15 bases between. Germline CDR1 is SQVTM and CDR2 is ANQGSEA. The CDR3 has 13 amino acids. In DNA form, the CDR3 reads TGCAGCGTTGGGACAGCCCTCCGGGATGGCTACACCTTC. Encoded protein: CSVGTALRDGYTF.

The genes are TRBV2 and TRBJ1-1; D possibly corresponds to TRBD1 (6 bases). The germline CDR1 and CDR2 sequences are SNHLY and FYNNEI. V shed 5 bases and J shed 3 bases, with 10 bases lying between them. The CDR3 spans 13 residues. CDR3 coding DNA: TGTGCCAGCAGTTCACAGGGAGACACTGAAGCTTTCTTT. This encodes CASSSQGDTEAFF. The full variable domain, completed using reference TRBV2 and TRBJ1-1, is EPEVTQTPSHQVTQMGQEVILRCVPISNHLYFYWYRQILGQKVEFLVSFYNNEISEKSEIFDDQFSVERPDGSNFTLKIRSTKLEDSAMYFCASSSQGDTEAFFGQGTRLTVV.

This clonotype was counted ten times or more. The chain has TRBV6-1 and TRBJ2-7, with D maybe TRBD2 (5 bases). Germline CDR1 reads MNHNS; CDR2 reads SASEGT. This CDR3 is built from 16 residues. V lost 1 base and J lost 2, with 15 bases in between. The CDR3: CASSEVGRFPPYEQYF. CDR3 nucleotides: TGTGCCAGCAGTGAAGTTGGGAGATTCCCCCCCTACGAGCAGTACTTC.

This clonotype was counted at least ten times. The J gene is TRBJ2-5, the V gene TRBV20-1; D uncertain. Germline V lookup: CDR1 DFQATT, CDR2 SNEGSKA (reference sequence). This CDR3 spans 11 amino acids. V was trimmed by 5 bases and J by 0 bases, leaving 4 bases between them. CDR3 amino acids: CSAWDQETQYF. DNA of the CDR3: TGCAGTGCTTGGGACCAAGAGACCCAGTACTTC.

This clonotype showed up many times. The chain couples TRBV7-2 to TRBJ1-2; 7 bases map to TRBD1. Germline CDR1 reads SGHTA; CDR2 reads FQGNSA. The V segment lost 1 base and the J segment 7 bases; nucleotides outside the gene matches: 6. CDR3 length equals 14 residues. The CDR3 DNA reads TGTGCCAGCAGCTTAGTCAGGGGGAAGACTGGCTACACCTTC. This sequence encodes CASSLVRGKTGYTF.

This clonotype was picked up many times. The V call is TRBV25-1, the J call TRBJ2-7; D unclear. Germline V lookup: CDR1 MGHDK, CDR2 SYGVNS. This CDR3 has 14 amino acids. V dropped 2 bases and J dropped 3 bases, with 11 bases sitting between them. In nucleotides, the CDR3 is TGTGCCAGCAGTGAAAGGGTTGCTTTCTACGAGCAGTACTTC. It codes for CASSERVAFYEQYF.

The rearrangement uses TRBV20-1 and TRBJ2-1; the D call may be TRBD1 or TRBD2 (6 bases each). Looked up from germline, CDR1 is DFQATT and CDR2 is SNEGSKA (reference sequence). V dropped 2 bases and J dropped 10 bases, with 12 bases sitting between them. The CDR3 totals 12 residues. The CDR3 DNA is TGCAGTGCTAGAAGGGGGACTGGGGAGCAGTTCTTC. Amino acid sequence: CSARRGTGEQFF.

This clonotype was observed at least ten times. J is TRBJ1-5 and V is TRBV7-8, with D hard to call. The CDR3 sequence is 15 residues long. The ends were cut back, 1 base at V and 11 bases at J, with 18 bases in the middle. Germline CDR1 SGHVS, CDR2 FQNEAQ. CDR3 protein: CASSLGRATHGSQHF. CDR3 coding DNA: TGTGCCAGCAGCTTAGGTCGGGCCACTCATGGGTCCCAGCATTTT. Complete variable domain (other parts from reference TRBV7-8 and TRBJ1-5): GAGVSQSPRYKVAKRGQDVALRCDPISGHVSLFWYQQALGQGPEFLTYFQNEAQLDKSGLPSDRFFAERPEGSVSTLKIQRTQQEDSAVYLCASSLGRATHGSQHFGDGTRLSIL.

This chain connects TRBV29-1 to TRBJ2-7, with 9 nucleotides matching TRBD1. The germline CDR1 and CDR2 sequences are SQVTM and ANQGSEA. This CDR3 comprises 11 residues. After removal of 4 bases from V and 9 bases from J, the junction contained 4 bases not matched to a gene. This CDR3 is CSVVTGGGQYF. The CDR3 nucleotides read TGCAGCGTTGTAACAGGGGGCGGGCAGTACTTC.

This clonotype was detected many times. Relative to the germline gene, one junction end is altered; a read error may explain this. The gene calls are TRBV5-1 and TRBJ2-1; D gene unclear. Germline CDR1 and CDR2: SGHRS and YFSETQ. The CDR3 is 10 amino acids. CDR3 loop: CASSLGSDQF. In nucleotides, the CDR3 is TGCGCCAGCAGCTTGGGGTCGGACCAATTC.